The 9 T cell receptor beta chains reported below all come from one sample, sequenced in a study of blood T cell repertoires in COVID-19. Profiling relied on immunoSEQ multiplex PCR, and the TCRdb table lists in-frame clones only, not all of them. Of more than 400,000 clones listed, about 90% are singletons. Sequenced material: PBMCs or T cells enriched from blood (not recorded which). The receptors were gathered from a woman aged 18-29 years who had recovered from COVID-19.

The chain has TRBV5-1 and TRBJ1-1, with TRBD1 matching 9 bases. CDR3 length: 16 residues. V lost 5 bases to trimming and J lost 0 bases; unmatched junction nucleotides: 8. Per germline, CDR1 SGHRS and CDR2 YFSETQ. The CDR3 loop is CASRPGTGSLNTEAFF. CDR3 in DNA: TGCGCCAGCAGGCCCGGGACAGGGAGTTTGAACACTGAAGCTTTCTTT.

The V and J genes are TRBV2 and TRBJ1-3, with TRBD1 matching 7 bases. The CDR3 runs to 16 residues. The germline CDR1 and CDR2 sequences are SNHLY and FYNNEI. The trim removed 1 base at V and 0 bases at J, leaving 3 bases unmatched. CDR3 sequence: CASSEGTGRSGNTIYF. The CDR3 coding sequence is TGTGCCAGCAGTGAAGGGACAGGTCGCTCTGGAAACACCATATATTTT.

The chain employs TRBV7-9 and TRBJ1-1; TRBD1 might be the D (6 bases). The CDR3 spans 15 residues. Trimming pared 3 bases from V and 3 bases from J, leaving 14 bases between. Germline V lookup: CDR1 SEHNR, CDR2 FQNEAQ (reference sequence). The CDR3 loop reads CASSFPGVVDTEAFF. The CDR3 DNA is TGTGCCAGCAGCTTCCCAGGGGTGGTGGACACTGAAGCTTTCTTT.

V is TRBV30 and J is TRBJ2-5; 7 bases are shared with TRBD2. V was pared by 1 base and J by 5 bases, with 4 bases of the junction left unmatched. Germline assignment: CDR1 GTSNPN and CDR2 SVGIG (reference sequence). CDR3 length equals 13 residues. Here the CDR3 reads CAWSGGLSETQYF. In DNA, the CDR3 is TGTGCCTGGAGTGGGGGACTATCGGAGACCCAGTACTTC.

This sequence joins TRBV29-1 and TRBJ2-5; D is possibly TRBD2 (5 bases). Deletions cut 7 bases from V and 4 bases from J, with 16 bases between. The V gene's germline CDR1 is SQVTM and CDR2 ANQGSEA. The CDR3 runs to 13 residues. The CDR3 loop is CSAARGAPETQYF. The CDR3 DNA sequence: TGCAGCGCCGCTCGGGGAGCCCCAGAGACCCAGTACTTC.

The chain has TRBV11-2 and TRBJ2-2, with D hard to call. CDR1 is SGHAT and CDR2 is FQNNGV in the germline V gene. The CDR3 is 13 residues long. V gave up 2 bases and J gave up 5 bases, with 6 bases separating them. The CDR3 coding sequence is TGTGCCAGCAGCTTACTTCGTACCGGGGAGCTGTTTTTT. This translates into CASSLLRTGELFF.

This clone was observed a single time. This chain connects TRBV12-3 or TRBV12-4 to TRBJ1-2; perhaps TRBD1 as D (6 bases). V lost 5 bases to trimming and J lost 5 bases, with 9 bases between them. The CDR3 covers 12 residues. In DNA form, the CDR3 reads TGTGCCAGCAGTAAAGGGGGTTATGGCTACACCTTC. This translates into CASSKGGYGYTF.

The chain joins TRBV11-3 to TRBJ2-1; TRBD2 matches 8 bases. V trimming: 5 bases; J trimming: 10 bases; junction bases outside the gene matches: 7. The germline gives CDR1 SGHNT, CDR2 YENEEA. This CDR3 spans 13 amino acids. This CDR3 reads CASSHSGGDEQFF. CDR3 sequence (DNA): TGTGCCAGCAGCCACTCCGGGGGGGACGAGCAGTTCTTC. The full variable domain, in which reference TRBV11-3 and TRBJ2-1 provide the parts outside the CDR3, is EAGVVQSPRYKIIEKKQPVAFWCNPISGHNTLYWYLQNLGQGPELLIRYENEEAVDDSQLPKDRFSAERLKGVDSTLKIQPAELGDSAVYLCASSHSGGDEQFFGPGTRLTVL.

This clone was counted only a few times. This rearrangement joins TRBV6-1 to TRBJ1-5; perhaps TRBD1 as D (6 bases). There are 14 residues in the CDR3. CDR1 is MNHNS and CDR2 is SASEGT in the germline V gene. Trimming shortened V by 2 bases and J by 6 bases, and 11 bases separated the two germline ends. This CDR3 reads CASSEWGLGQPQHF. The CDR3 bases are TGTGCCAGCAGTGAATGGGGGCTCGGTCAGCCCCAGCATTTT.